This TCR beta chain was obtained from a study of cytomegalovirus exposure and HLA in healthy donors. Overall study results and limits: Rarity characterized most TCR sequences, yet some public TCRs appeared in many donors.

The CDR3 is 12 amino acids. V was clipped by 4 bases and J by 9 bases; unmatched bases: 2. Germline V gene sequence: CDR1 SGDLS, CDR2 YYNGEE. Concerning this clone itself: The target antigen is unknown.

Clones were sequenced by immunoSEQ multiplex PCR, and TCRdb holds only the in-frame ones, with some missing. The table has 120,000 or so clones, roughly 89% seen once. The sequence was collected from a woman aged 18 to 35 in good health and CMV-seronegative. V and J are TRBV9 and TRBJ2-2; 8 bases are a match to TRBD1. Sequencing was carried out using PBMCs. CDR3 region: CASSPGGRELFF. Here the CDR3 DNA reads TGTGCCAGCAGCCCAGGGGGCAGGGAGCTGTTTTTT.